This T cell receptor (beta chain) was identified in a study of T cells after posttransplantation cyclophosphamide. CDR1 MNHEY and CDR2 SVGAGI come from the germline V gene. V dropped 7 bases and J dropped 0 bases, with 7 bases sitting between them. This CDR3 contains 13 residues. Findings and caveats of the study: TRB overlap between skin or GI tissue T cells and blood was limited.

This clone was detected many times. Its antigen is still unknown. The method was immunoSEQ multiplex PCR; TCRdb's version includes in-frame clones alone and lacks a portion of them. The sample yields roughly 34,000 clones, without any singletons. The rearrangement links TRBV6-5 to TRBJ1-3; D is undetermined. The sample taken for sequencing was PBMCs. The sequence derives from a woman in her twenties or thirties in good health and a related stem cell transplant donor. CDR3 sequence reads: CASIPSSGNTIYF. For the CDR3, the DNA is TGTGCCAGCATCCCTAGCTCTGGAAACACCATATATTTT.